This TCR beta chain comes out of a study of cytomegalovirus exposure and HLA in healthy donors (dated by TCRdb to the late 2010s). At the level of the whole study: In an earlier analysis of about 560 of the donors, less than 350 Gb of sequence data and approximately 120 million unique TCR beta sequences from roughly 200 million T cells were reported. Among roughly 370 genotyped donors of the cohort, an average of approximately 230,000 unique TCR beta nucleotide sequences were sequenced per donor, around 20% of them non-productive. The aim of the study was to test whether cataloging public T cell receptors could identify signatures of past pathogen exposure. The later analysis used no new phenotypic data to find candidate immune exposures, relying instead on TCR beta sequences and their occurrence across donors. Besides the first cohort of roughly 660 subjects, a separate validation cohort made up of 120 different subjects was used. Because of strong linkage in the cohort, five DR-DQ haplotypes were treated as single units for association and clustering. The study used immunosequencing to profile the T cell repertoires of 600 to 850 subjects and linked those repertoires to cytomegalovirus serostatus. An early release that covered fewer than 750 HLA-typed donors contained approximately 320 gigabases of sequencing data and approximately 85 million unique TCR sequences. HLA typing covered class I and class II loci at four-digit resolution. An earlier analysis of 500 to 650 of the donors applied high-throughput TCR beta sequencing to assess whether each TCR beta V gene segment acted as functional or pseudogenic. Typing coverage varied by locus: roughly 629-630 donors for A, B, C, DRB1 and DQB1; under 550 for DQA1; some 610 for DPA1; under 490 for DPB1. In a later genetic analysis, genome-wide SNP genotypes for about 60% of the 666 donors were used, and that subset was treated as a discovery cohort. The study combined high-throughput TCR immunosequencing, statistical association of individual TCRs with disease status, and machine learning to predict cytomegalovirus infection status. Donor age, sex, ethnicity and CMV serostatus were collected together with the repertoire data. The genetic ancestry cluster associated with self-reported Caucasian donors included 80% to 90% of the roughly 400 genotyped donors. To study patterns of TCR occurrence, a later analysis re-analyzed previously published TCR beta repertoires from more than 550 donors and added high-resolution HLA genotyping. Every discovery cohort repertoire had been produced on one sequencing platform. Broad study findings and their caveats: Because HLA typing was unavailable for some donors at each locus, only the typed subset was used in association tests. According to a later analysis, TCR association rates differed among HLA loci, with DRB1 alleles showing the most associated TCRs and HLA-C alleles showing the fewest. Most TCR sequences were observed very rarely across donors, whereas some public TCRs were present in many individuals. A further reported finding was that TCR beta sequences accurately predicted the HLA-A and HLA-B alleles for most subjects in the first cohort. Compared with equally common non-associated chains, HLA-associated TCR beta chains in a later analysis were more clonally expanded and had lower generation probabilities. The presence/absence analyses assumed that sequencing depth was roughly uniform across donors, and that assumption may not be true. The sequencing pipeline was judged likely to have produced a cluster of highly shared sequence variants as a technical artifact. Compared with the approximately 600-donor mean, donors in an Asian-associated ancestry cluster had fewer N-insertions in productive TCRs, according to a later genetic analysis. At a false discovery rate of 0.05, a later analysis linked fewer than 20,000 TCR beta sequences to specific HLA alleles. The only immune exposure information available for the cohort was CMV serostatus. In an earlier analysis of about 550 of the donors, most TCR beta V segments were observed in productive rearrangements about 87% or about 30% of the time, broadly matching IMGT annotations. Approximately 18 rarely observed V segments, including chromosome 9 orphons, were excluded from the earlier analysis of just under 600 of the donors because counts were too low. This cohort had only TCR beta chains sequenced, and the lack of alpha or paired-chain data limited which features could be detected. The 87-base-pair reads could not distinguish some IMGT-functional V segments, including TRBV6-2 and TRBV6-3, so those segments were excluded. A later genetic analysis associated a missense DCLRE1C variant with V-gene and J-gene trimming of TCR beta chains, and an independent cohort replicated the association. In vitro tests confirmed that a few of the cytomegalovirus-associated TCR beta chains recognize cytomegalovirus antigens. A total of fewer than 200 TCR beta chains were listed by the study as associated with cytomegalovirus. When HLA alleles, especially DR and DQ, strongly co-occurred, attributing TCR associations to individual alleles was difficult. A later analysis found that most CMV-associated TCR beta chains appeared HLA-restricted, with HLA associations seemingly driven largely by CMV exposure. The authors suggested that the approach could potentially be extended to other disease states and immunological phenotypes. Linkage disequilibrium might explain the correlated functional status among segregating V segments, but an unknown experimental factor could not be ruled out. Cytomegalovirus status was reported to be diagnosed by the classifier with high specificity and sensitivity in both the original and validation cohorts. According to a later analysis, parvovirus B19, influenza, CMV and Epstein-Barr virus appeared linked to several top co-occurrence clusters.

Libraries were built with the immunoSEQ multiplex PCR assay. A mixture of 60 forward primers for TCR Vbeta segments and 13 reverse primers for TCR Jbeta segments was used in the multiplex PCR. Amplification of the CDR3 region of rearranged TCR beta genes was performed with a multiplex PCR assay on genomic DNA. The Illumina HiSeq System was used to sequence the amplified TCR beta libraries as 87-base-pair reads. For the original study's pipeline: Across the 700 or so repertoires, a later analysis counted roughly 77 million unique TCR beta chains, around 11 million of which were shared by at least two donors. A nearest-neighbor algorithm error-corrected the raw reads and collapsed the reads into unique sequences, merging closely related sequences to remove PCR and sequencing errors. CDR3 sequences were aligned to IMGT reference sequences to assign V, D and J gene segments. For a sequence to be retained, a match of at least six nucleotides was required to both a V gene segment and a J gene segment. A rearrangement was called productive if the CDR3 had no stop codons and remained in frame with V and J, and every other rearrangement was called non-productive. Following IMGT convention, CDR3 was defined as the stretch from the second conserved V-encoded cysteine up to the conserved J-encoded phenylalanine. In an earlier analysis of around 640 of the donors, sequences lacking an unambiguous match to a single V gene segment were excluded. An earlier analysis of under 750 of the donors called V segments functional above 56.7% productive rearrangements and segregating when the between-donor standard deviation exceeded 5%. A statistical classification framework was developed to diagnose cytomegalovirus status using the catalog of TCR beta chain sequences. In a later analysis, TCR nucleotide sequences were compared against IMGT/GENE-DB human TR gene sequences so that V and J genes could be assigned. Using the TCRdist pipeline, a later analysis assigned CDR3 sequences along with most-parsimonious VDJ recombination scenarios. In a later analysis, every TCR beta chain was defined by the combination of its CDR3 amino acid sequence and its V-gene family, and reads without a unique V-gene family were dropped. A later analysis removed several hundred highly shared, low-generation-probability nucleotide sequences to deal with suspected cross-contamination and a sequencing artifact. A later analysis calculated a clonal expansion index for each public chain from normalized within-repertoire ranks of inferred template counts. A later analysis computed generation probabilities with a VDJ recombination model fitted to out-of-frame rearrangements, and checked the results against IGoR. In a later analysis, hypergeometric tests were used to score TCR-TCR, TCR-HLA and TCR-CMV co-occurrence, with a repertoire-size bias correction applied to TCR pairs. To estimate false discovery rates, a later analysis permuted the HLA or CMV assignments 20 times. In a later analysis, co-occurring TCRs were grouped with DBSCAN, and TCRdist sequence similarity was added when clustering was performed within HLA-allele-positive subsets. Co-occurrence clustering excluded repertoires with fewer than 30,000 or more than 120,000 public chains, plus five with anomalous nucleotide sharing. This is the immuneACCESS table as TCRdb keeps it, with only in-frame sequences that have V and J called. A part of the clones is gone; compared with another copy, unresolved V genes explain less than half, and the rest is unexplained. V and J calls and clone size are those listed in that table; D and trimming were worked out from the DNA. The sample includes approximately 220,000 clones, with over 65% observed a single time. Jointly, the top ten make up 15% to 19% of the sample.

The germline V gene supplies CDR1 SGHRS and CDR2 YFSETQ. The germline ends are 14 bases apart after V is trimmed by 4 bases and J by 1 base. The CDR3, from cysteine to phenylalanine, totals 15 residues. Only the CDR3 region is kept as DNA, spanning 45 bases read in frame from base 1. There are a few counts of this clone. The target of this receptor is not known. Base qualities are missing; no much larger clone stands one base away. The cohort was made up of hundreds of healthy bone marrow donors. At the time of sampling, every cohort member was nominally healthy, though immune exposures that went unrecorded were likely present. The donor tested CMV seronegative, placing the donor among the roughly 350 seronegative members of the cohort. A peripheral blood sample was provided by each donor, and peripheral blood mononuclear cells were used for TCR beta sequencing. Genomic DNA was extracted from the blood cell samples with the Qiagen DNeasy Blood Extraction Kit.

The specimen was PBMCs. The sequence links TRBV5-1 to TRBJ2-5, with a weak D call of TRBD1 (6 bases match). The receptor's source is a man aged 35 to 55 in good health and CMV-seronegative. The DNA sequence is as follows: TGCGCCAGCAGCAGGGGGAAGGGCCGCCAAGAGACCCAGTACTTC. It codes for CASSRGKGRQETQYF.